This TCR beta chain was sequenced for a study of blood T cell repertoires in COVID-19. The overall study: Spain, Italy and the United States supplied samples that represented acute and convalescent COVID-19. PBMCs, B-cell-depleted T cells, or T cells provided the cDNA or gDNA that made up the material.

Original methodology: Estimation of nucleated cell counts relied on the amplification of reference gene primers. The protocol was immunoSEQ multiplex PCR, while the TCRdb copy is restricted to in-frame clones and leaves out a portion. D and trimming were read from the DNA, whereas the V and J calls and clone size are those reported in that table. The sample has fewer than 120,000 clones, approximately 70% seen once. There are 15 residues in the CDR3. Trimming took off 0 bases at V and 1 base at J, with 7 bases between the two ends. Germline values: CDR1 MNHEY, CDR2 SMNVEV (reference sequence). Sample: peripheral blood. V gene TRBV27 combines with J gene TRBJ2-1; D is ambiguous. The TCR sequence derives from a woman aged 55-69 years with acute or convalescent COVID-19. The CDR3 region is CASSLSWQSYNEQFF. In DNA, the CDR3 is TGTGCCAGCAGTTTATCCTGGCAGTCCTACAATGAGCAGTTCTTC.